A single sample is the source of the 21 T cell receptor beta chains below, sequenced in a study of blood T cell repertoires in COVID-19. The table came from immunoSEQ multiplex PCR; TCRdb's copy has only in-frame clones and leaves some out. The sample includes 300,000 to 400,000 clones, approximately 92% of them seen just once. The sample taken for sequencing was PBMCs or T cells enriched from blood (not recorded which). The receptors come from a man aged 18 to 30 who had recovered from COVID-19.

This sequence joins TRBV4-2 and TRBJ2-1, with D uncertain. In germline, CDR1 is LGHNA, CDR2 YNFKEQ. Trimming stripped 1 base from V and 6 bases from J, with 16 bases between. The CDR3 is 16 residues long. The DNA of the CDR3 is TGTGCCAGCAGCCAAGCCCTCAGCGCGACGGGCAATGAGCAGTTCTTC. Its protein is CASSQALSATGNEQFF.

This chain joins TRBV2 and TRBJ1-5; the D gene is possibly TRBD1 (6 bases). Germline V CDR1 and CDR2: SNHLY, FYNNEI. The CDR3 length is 15 residues. Trimming removed 1 base from V and 6 bases from J, with 13 bases in between. The CDR3 bases are TGTGCCAGCAGTGAAGGGGCAGGGGCTTTTCAGCCCCAGCATTTT. Protein sequence: CASSEGAGAFQPQHF.

The V and J genes are TRBV27 and TRBJ2-6; D is ambiguous. This CDR3 contains 15 residues. Germline CDR1 and CDR2: MNHEY and SMNVEV (reference sequence). The V end lost 8 bases, the J end lost 0 bases, and 11 bases lay between the germline ends. The CDR3 DNA reads as TGTGCCAGCTGTTCAATTAGCTCTGGGGCCAACGTCCTGACTTTC. Translation: CASCSISSGANVLTF.

In its sample, this clone was seen once. J is TRBJ2-3 and V is TRBV11-1; the D gene is possibly TRBD1 (5 bases). Germline lookup yields CDR1 SGHAT and CDR2 FQDESV (reference sequence). V dropped 2 bases and J dropped 1 base, with 10 bases sitting between them. The CDR3 contains 15 residues. CDR3 loop: CASSLSRGGTDTQYF. The CDR3 region has the DNA TGTGCCAGCAGCTTAAGTAGGGGTGGCACAGATACGCAGTATTTT.

The V and J genes are TRBV7-7 and TRBJ2-1, with 11 nucleotides matching TRBD1. CDR1 is SSHAT and CDR2 is FNYEAQ in the germline V gene (reference sequence). The CDR3 is made up of 16 amino acids. V shed 5 bases, J shed 2 bases, and the junction held 5 bases outside the gene matches. CDR3 residues: CASSPGQGATYNEQFF. The DNA for the CDR3 is TGTGCCAGCAGCCCCGGACAGGGGGCGACCTACAATGAGCAGTTCTTC.

The rearrangement joins TRBV19 to TRBJ1-1, with D possibly TRBD1 on 6 matching bases. The germline V gene has CDR1 LNHDA and CDR2 SQIVND (reference sequence). Deletions cut 6 bases from V and 4 bases from J, with 15 bases between. The CDR3 has 14 residues. The chain's CDR3 is CASRPTGLVTEAFF. CDR3 DNA sequence: TGTGCCAGTAGGCCAACAGGGCTGGTCACTGAAGCTTTCTTT.

The chain joins TRBV5-1 to TRBJ2-2, with a possible D match to TRBD1 (5 bases). V was pared by 5 bases and J by 13 bases, with 30 bases between. The CDR3 is 17 amino acids. Germline loops: CDR1 SGHRS, CDR2 YFSETQ. The CDR3 sequence is CASRLTRGPDISSALFF. The CDR3 DNA follows: TGCGCCAGCAGACTTACCCGCGGACCGGACATTTCTAGTGCGCTGTTTTTT.

V usage is TRBV2 and J usage is TRBJ2-1, with 8 bases identical to TRBD2. Germline V gene data show CDR1 as SNHLY and CDR2 as FYNNEI. The length of the CDR3 is 14 residues. Losses at the gene ends were 9 bases for V and 10 bases for J; bases not matched to a gene: 14. CDR3 nucleotide sequence: TGTGCCAGTTGTTTGGGACTAGGTTTTCAAGAGCAGTTCTTC. Protein sequence: CASCLGLGFQEQFF. The full variable domain, its missing parts supplied by reference TRBV2 and TRBJ2-1, is EPEVTQTPSHQVTQMGQEVILRCVPISNHLYFYWYRQILGQKVEFLVSFYNNEISEKSEIFDDQFSVERPDGSNFTLKIRSTKLEDSAMYFCASCLGLGFQEQFFGPGTRLTVL.

J is TRBJ1-3 and V is TRBV5-1, with 10 bases that match TRBD1. With 4 bases clipped from V and 2 bases from J, the junction kept 3 bases outside the gene matches. Germline V gene lookup returns CDR1 SGHRS and CDR2 YFSETQ. The CDR3 extends over 15 amino acids. CDR3 protein: CASSETGGPGNTIYF. The DNA for the CDR3 is TGCGCCAGCAGCGAGACAGGGGGCCCTGGAAACACCATATATTTT.

Only one count was recorded for this clone. The rearrangement joins TRBV27 to TRBJ2-7, with a possible D match to TRBD1 (5 bases). V gave up 0 bases and J gave up 1 base, with 10 bases separating them. The CDR3 contains 15 residues. The V gene's germline CDR1 is MNHEY and CDR2 SMNVEV (reference sequence). CDR3 bases: TGTGCCAGCAGTTTATCGATTAGGACATCCTACGAGCAGTACTTC. This codes for CASSLSIRTSYEQYF.

The gene calls are TRBV3-1 (or the pseudogene TRBV3-2) and TRBJ1-3; D might be TRBD1 (5 bases). The CDR3 has 15 residues. Germline V gene data show CDR1 as LGHDT and CDR2 as YNNKEL (reference sequence). V dropped 2 bases and J dropped 2 bases, with 10 bases sitting between them. DNA of the CDR3: TGTGCCAGCAGCCAACAGGGATACCCTGGAAACACCATATATTTT. Translated, it gives CASSQQGYPGNTIYF.

This clone was observed a single time. The V call is TRBV5-5, the J call TRBJ2-3; the D gene is possibly TRBD2 (5 bases). CDR1 and CDR2 (germline): SGHKS, YYEKEE (reference sequence). The CDR3 has 14 residues. V gave up 4 bases and J gave up 2 bases, with 11 bases separating them. This chain's CDR3 is CASSRTGITDTQYF. The CDR3 DNA is TGTGCCAGCAGCCGGACGGGAATCACAGATACGCAGTATTTT.

This clone has just one count. The chain uses TRBV27 and TRBJ1-1; D possibly corresponds to TRBD1 (5 bases). V was pared by 2 bases and J by 2 bases, with 12 bases between. Germline values: CDR1 MNHEY, CDR2 SMNVEV (reference sequence). The CDR3 is 15 residues long. Here the CDR3 reads CASSLGHTGNTEAFF. The CDR3, as DNA: TGTGCCAGCAGTTTAGGACATACAGGTAACACTGAAGCTTTCTTT.

The genes are TRBV5-1 and TRBJ2-3; the match to TRBD1 covers 7 bases. Losses at the gene ends were 0 bases for V and 1 base for J; bases not matched to a gene: 5. This CDR3 region has 16 residues. Germline lookup yields CDR1 SGHRS and CDR2 YFSETQ. The CDR3 protein is CASSLVTGHRTDTQYF. CDR3 DNA: TGCGCCAGCAGCTTGGTGACAGGGCATCGCACAGATACGCAGTATTTT. Using reference TRBV5-1 and TRBJ2-3 for the parts outside the CDR3, the full variable domain is KAGVTQTPRYLIKTRGQQVTLSCSPISGHRSVSWYQQTPGQGLQFLFEYFSETQRNKGNFPGRFSGRQFSNSRSEMNVSTLELGDSALYLCASSLVTGHRTDTQYFGPGTRLTVL.

V usage is TRBV29-1 and J usage is TRBJ2-1, with TRBD2 as a possible D gene (5 bases). Germline CDR1 is SQVTM and CDR2 is ANQGSEA. The CDR3 runs 15 residues. V lost 5 bases to trimming and J lost 1 base, with 15 bases between them. CDR3 sequence: CSVLTRTPSYNEQFF. Here the CDR3 DNA reads TGCAGCGTTTTGACCCGGACTCCGTCCTACAATGAGCAGTTCTTC.

V usage is TRBV13 and J usage is TRBJ2-6; D is possibly TRBD2 (6 bases). The CDR3 is 18 residues long. CDR1 PRHDT and CDR2 FYEKMQ come from the germline V gene (reference sequence). V was pared by 1 base and J by 0 bases, with 13 bases between. As DNA, the CDR3 is TGTGCCAGCAGCTTAGAGGACGGAGGGCGCTCTGGGGCCAACGTCCTGACTTTC. Translating gives CASSLEDGGRSGANVLTF.

This chain joins TRBV21-1 and TRBJ2-2; the table's D gene call, TRBD2, was not cross checked with the DNA. TRBV21-1 is a pseudogene. CDR3 length: 16 amino acids. CDR3 amino acids: CASSKRSRTNTGELFF. CDR3 sequence (DNA): TGTGCCAGCAGCAAACGTAGCCGGACGAACACCGGGGAGCTGTTTTTT.

The J gene is TRBJ2-5, the V gene TRBV11-1; the match to TRBD1 covers 10 bases. In germline, CDR1 is SGHAT, CDR2 FQDESV (reference sequence). The CDR3 spans 15 residues. Germline trimming cut 3 bases from V and 4 bases from J; bases unmatched to any gene: 5. In nucleotides, the CDR3 is TGTGCCAGCAGCTTTATGACAGGGGGCTTAGAGACCCAGTACTTC. Its protein is CASSFMTGGLETQYF.

Concerning this clone: One end of the junction is discordant with germline, which a read error may explain. The V and J genes are TRBV30 and TRBJ2-3; D uncertain. In germline, CDR1 is GTSNPN, CDR2 SVGIG (reference sequence). The CDR3 is 15 residues long. The CDR3 DNA follows: TGTGCCCGGAGCCCGGGTAGCTCTAGCACAGATACGCAGTATTTT. Amino acids: CARSPGSSSTDTQYF.

This clone was detected a few times. This chain uses TRBV6-6 with TRBJ1-1, with 8 bases fitting TRBD1. The CDR3 is made up of 15 amino acids. Germline CDR1 is MNHNY and CDR2 is SVGAGI (reference sequence). The V segment lost 0 bases and the J segment 5 bases; nucleotides outside the gene matches: 5. CDR3: CASSYSGQGGTEAFF. For the CDR3, the DNA is TGTGCCAGCAGTTACTCAGGACAGGGAGGTACTGAAGCTTTCTTT.

V and J are TRBV11-3 and TRBJ2-3, with 7 nucleotides matching TRBD1. Trimming at V came to 4 bases and at J to 4 bases, leaving 8 bases not matched to a gene. The germline CDR1 and CDR2 sequences are SGHNT and YENEEA. This CDR3 has 15 residues. The CDR3 coding sequence is TGTGCCAGCAGCTGGACAGGAACCCTCCCAGATACGCAGTATTTT. Translated, it gives CASSWTGTLPDTQYF.